Here is one T cell receptor beta chain with its context. Its specificity is unknown. The CDR3 covers 21 residues. J gave up 0 bases and V 2 bases, and 15 bases lay outside the gene matches. The germline CDR1 and CDR2 sequences are PRHDT and FYEKMQ (reference sequence). Method: immunoSEQ multiplex PCR; TCRdb's copy keeps in-frame clones and lacks some. The sample includes 110,000 or so clones, approximately 89% seen only once; the top ten take 35% to 45%. This sample was taken from a study of T cell responses to AZD1222 COVID-19 vaccine. Regarding the study as a whole: Across the whole spike, CD4 TCRs peaked at regions 160-218 and 743-854.

The chain is built from TRBV13 and TRBJ2-1; 11 bases match TRBD2. The sample here was peripheral blood, taken 28 days after the second AZD1222 dose. This TCR derives from an adult who received the AZD1222 COVID-19 vaccine. The CDR3: CASSLRWTSGPTQSSYNEQFF. CDR3 sequence (DNA): TGTGCCAGCAGCTTAAGGTGGACTAGCGGGCCCACTCAGAGCTCCTACAATGAGCAGTTCTTC.